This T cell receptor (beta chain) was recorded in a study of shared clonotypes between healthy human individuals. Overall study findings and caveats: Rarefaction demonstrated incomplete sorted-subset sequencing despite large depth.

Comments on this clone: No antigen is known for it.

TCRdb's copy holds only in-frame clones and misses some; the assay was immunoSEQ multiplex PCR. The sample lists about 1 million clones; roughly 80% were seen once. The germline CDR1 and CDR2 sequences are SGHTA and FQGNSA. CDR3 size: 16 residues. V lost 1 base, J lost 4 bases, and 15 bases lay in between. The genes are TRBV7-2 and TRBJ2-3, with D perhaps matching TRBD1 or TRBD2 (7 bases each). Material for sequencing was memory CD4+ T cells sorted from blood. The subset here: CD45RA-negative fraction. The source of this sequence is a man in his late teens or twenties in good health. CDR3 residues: CASSLGVRGGADTQYF. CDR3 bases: TGTGCCAGCAGCTTAGGTGTCAGGGGGGGAGCAGATACGCAGTATTTT.